This T cell receptor beta chain was sequenced for a study of T cell responses to AZD1222 COVID-19 vaccine. Clones were read by immunoSEQ multiplex PCR, and TCRdb kept only the in-frame ones, dropping some. The sample lists about 200,000 clones; roughly 94% were seen once. Germline CDR1 is ENHRY and CDR2 is SYGVKD. The CDR3 runs to 14 residues. V lost 4 bases and J lost 7, with 14 bases in between. The sample here was peripheral blood, taken 28 days after the second dose of the MenACWY control vaccine. This chain connects TRBV10-3 to TRBJ2-1; D perhaps matches TRBD1 (6 bases). The receptor was isolated from an adult who received the MenACWY meningococcal vaccine as a control. DNA of the CDR3: TGTGCCATCAGTGGGGCAGGGGCTAGAAATGAGCAGTTCTTC. This codes for CAISGAGARNEQFF.